This TCR beta chain stems from a study of shared clonotypes between healthy human individuals. The sorted-subset replicate PCRs were given around 200 ng DNA, which is tens of thousands of T cell genomes. The repertoire was sequenced with immunoSEQ multiplex PCR; TCRdb's copy has only in-frame clones and lacks some. In the table there are millions of clones, just over 90% of which are singletons. The CDR3 covers 15 residues. The J segment lost 5 bases and the V segment lost 2 bases, leaving 9 bases of the junction unmatched. Germline CDR1 SGHDT, CDR2 YYEEEE. Sample: naive CD4+ T cells from PBMCs. Documented subset: CD45RA+ positively selected. The receptor comes from a man between 18 and 35 years old in good health. Some clones in this sample may be carry-over from other donors' samples. V is TRBV5-6 and J is TRBJ2-7, with TRBD1 identical over 8 bases. The CDR3 DNA follows: TGTGCCAGCAGCTTCGGGACAGGAGGGGTCCACGAGCAGTACTTC. It yields the protein CASSFGTGGVHEQYF.